This TCR beta chain was found in a study of cytomegalovirus exposure and HLA in healthy donors. Broader study findings: Some TCR beta chains (about 170 of them) were listed as cytomegalovirus-associated.

The PCR had 60 Vbeta and 13 Jbeta primers. Repertoires were generated with immunoSEQ multiplex PCR, while TCRdb's copy carries only in-frame clones and drops some. The sample carries some 190,000 clones, just under 80% recorded once. V was cut by 0 bases and J by 3 bases, with 8 bases left in between. The CDR3 has 14 residues. CDR1 is GTSNPN and CDR2 is SVGIG in the germline V gene (reference sequence). About this clone: The antigen is unknown.

What was sequenced was PBMCs. The TCR sequence derives from a female donor in good health and CMV-seronegative. The genes are TRBV30 and TRBJ1-4; D gene uncertain. The chain's CDR3 is CAWSVRTANEKLFF. Here the CDR3 DNA reads TGTGCCTGGAGTGTTCGCACGGCTAATGAAAAACTGTTTTTT.